Sequencing of this TCR beta chain was carried out in a study of cytomegalovirus exposure and HLA in healthy donors. Notes on the study in general: The CMV antigen specificity of a few CMV-associated chains was confirmed through in vitro analysis. Cytomegalovirus association was assigned to under 200 TCR beta chains.

With 60 Vbeta and 13 Jbeta primers, the PCR was carried out. Clones were sequenced by immunoSEQ multiplex PCR, and TCRdb holds only the in-frame ones, with some missing. The sample lists some 140,000 clones; around 84% were seen once. Notes on this clone: Its antigen is undetermined.

The V gene's germline CDR1 is MGHRA and CDR2 YSYEKL. The CDR3 has 13 amino acids. Trimming took off 5 bases at V and 4 bases at J, with 11 bases between the two ends. The chain links TRBV4-1 to TRBJ1-1; maybe TRBD1 (5 bases). This receptor was identified in a woman aged 35 to 49 in good health and CMV-seropositive. The sample was PBMCs. CDR3 nucleotide sequence: TGCGCCAGCAGCTTCGGGGGGGGCACTGAAGCTTTCTTT. It yields the protein CASSFGGGTEAFF.